Below are 24 T cell receptor beta chains sequenced from a single sample in a study of blood T cell repertoires in COVID-19. Measured with immunoSEQ multiplex PCR; TCRdb has only the in-frame clones, and not every one. In the table there are fewer than 200,000 clones, approximately 80% of which are singletons. Sequencing was done on a sample of peripheral blood. Every receptor here comes from a woman aged 80 or over with acute or convalescent COVID-19.

This clone has a single count. The chain has TRBV5-1 and TRBJ2-7, with 12 positions matching TRBD1. Germline assignment: CDR1 SGHRS and CDR2 YFSETQ. The CDR3 is made up of 15 amino acids. Trimming took 3 bases from V and 3 from J; bases not matched to a gene: 4. CDR3 nucleotides: TGCGCCAGCAGCTCGGGACAGGGGGCCCTCTACGAGCAGTACTTC. Its translation is CASSSGQGALYEQYF.

The chain employs TRBV11-2 and TRBJ1-2; TRBD1 matches at 8 bases. Germline trimming cut 1 base from V and 4 bases from J; bases unmatched to any gene: 8. The germline CDR1 and CDR2 sequences are SGHAT and FQNNGV. The CDR3 length is 16 residues. The CDR3 DNA reads as TGTGCCAGCAGCTTAGTGTCGGCAGGGGGCGGCTATGGCTACACCTTC. This sequence encodes CASSLVSAGGGYGYTF.

The rearrangement links TRBV2 to TRBJ2-7; 11 nucleotides match TRBD1. There are 13 residues in the CDR3. CDR1 and CDR2 from the germline V gene are SNHLY and FYNNEI. V was clipped by 9 bases and J by 2 bases; unmatched bases: 3. The CDR3 DNA follows: TGTGCCAGTAAGGGACAGGGGGCCTACGAGCAGTACTTC. Encoded protein: CASKGQGAYEQYF.

This chain joins TRBV5-1 and TRBJ1-6, with D possibly matching TRBD1 (5 bases). Germline V lookup: CDR1 SGHRS, CDR2 YFSETQ. Trimming took 1 base from V and 7 from J, leaving 9 bases between them. The CDR3 contains 14 residues. CDR3 nucleotides: TGCGCCAGCAGCTTGAGGGGTCTCAATTCACCCCTCCACTTT. Its translation is CASSLRGLNSPLHF.

The chain combines TRBV7-2 with TRBJ1-6; a possible D gene is TRBD1 (5 bases). The CDR3 has 16 amino acids. Germline V gene sequence: CDR1 SGHTA, CDR2 FQGNSA. Trimming removed 0 bases at V and 7 bases at J, with 13 bases between. The CDR3 loop is CASSLAGPVKNSPLHF. In DNA form, the CDR3 reads TGTGCCAGCAGCTTAGCGGGGCCGGTAAAGAATTCACCCCTCCACTTT.

This clone appeared a single time. The V gene is TRBV7-8, the J gene TRBJ1-2; tentatively, D is TRBD1 (6 bases). The ends were cut back, 5 bases at V and 4 bases at J, with 17 bases in the middle. The CDR3 has 15 amino acids. Germline V CDR1 and CDR2: SGHVS, FQNEAQ. CDR3 bases: TGTGCCAGCAGCCCCGAGGGGGAATTGGGCTATGGCTACACCTTC. This sequence encodes CASSPEGELGYGYTF.

The J gene is TRBJ1-1, the V gene TRBV30, with 8 bases lining up with TRBD1. The CDR3 is 13 amino acids. V dropped 7 bases and J dropped 4; count of bases not matched to a gene: 8. Germline V gene data show CDR1 as GTSNPN and CDR2 as SVGIG (reference sequence). Here the CDR3 reads CASTQGAGTEAFF. The CDR3 bases are TGTGCCTCTACCCAGGGGGCCGGCACTGAAGCTTTCTTT.

This clone was counted only a few times. The chain uses TRBV7-2 and TRBJ1-2; 8 bases align to TRBD1. CDR1 is SGHTA and CDR2 is FQGNSA in the germline V gene. The CDR3 extends over 16 amino acids. J was trimmed by 8 bases and V by 2 bases; bases with no gene match: 13. CDR3 amino acids: CASSLLGQVVLGGYTF. The CDR3 region has the DNA TGTGCCAGCAGCTTATTGGGACAGGTTGTTCTCGGAGGCTACACCTTC.

This sequence joins TRBV29-1 and TRBJ2-3; weak D call: TRBD2 (5 bases). With 3 bases removed from V and 0 bases from J, the gap between germline ends came to 13 bases. Germline assignment: CDR1 SQVTM and CDR2 ANQGSEA. The CDR3 loop spans 15 amino acids. The CDR3 sequence is CSVERSPGSTDTQYF. The CDR3 nucleotides are TGCAGCGTTGAGCGGAGCCCGGGGAGCACAGATACGCAGTATTTT.

The chain combines TRBV5-1 with TRBJ2-5; TRBD1 is a possible D gene (6 bases). The V gene's germline CDR1 is SGHRS and CDR2 YFSETQ. The CDR3 runs to 14 residues. Trimming left V 3 bases short and J 4 bases short, with 13 bases between. CDR3 region: CASSWKDSTETQYF. CDR3 sequence (DNA): TGCGCCAGCAGCTGGAAGGACAGTACAGAGACCCAGTACTTC.

The chain combines TRBV2 with TRBJ1-3; 9 nucleotides line up with TRBD1. The V and J ends lost 5 bases and 0 bases, in that order; junction bases with no gene match: 5. The germline CDR1 and CDR2 sequences are SNHLY and FYNNEI. The CDR3 is 16 amino acids. CDR3 bases: TGTGCCAGCAGTACAGGGGGCCCCTTCTCTGGAAACACCATATATTTT. Translating it yields CASSTGGPFSGNTIYF. Using reference TRBV2 and TRBJ1-3 for the parts outside the CDR3, the full variable domain is EPEVTQTPSHQVTQMGQEVILRCVPISNHLYFYWYRQILGQKVEFLVSFYNNEISEKSEIFDDQFSVERPDGSNFTLKIRSTKLEDSAMYFCASSTGGPFSGNTIYFGEGSWLTVV.

J is TRBJ1-2 and V is TRBV7-8; 8 bases agree with TRBD1. The V segment lost 5 bases and the J segment 7 bases; nucleotides outside the gene matches: 0. This CDR3 is built from 11 residues. In germline, CDR1 is SGHVS, CDR2 FQNEAQ. This chain's CDR3 is CASSTGGGYTF. The CDR3 DNA sequence: TGTGCCAGCAGCACAGGGGGTGGCTACACCTTC.

The chain couples TRBV29-1 to TRBJ2-7; 10 positions match TRBD1. CDR3 length: 14 amino acids. The junction had 7 bases not matched to a gene; V was cut back by 1 base and J by 7 bases. CDR1 SQVTM and CDR2 ANQGSEA come from the germline V gene. The CDR3 reads CSVEGDRGRGEQYF. The CDR3 coding sequence is TGCAGCGTTGAAGGCGACAGGGGGCGAGGGGAGCAGTACTTC.

The J gene is TRBJ1-1, the V gene TRBV7-3; TRBD1 is a possible D gene (5 bases). V lost 2 bases, J lost 2 bases, and 12 bases lay in between. Germline lookup yields CDR1 SGHTA and CDR2 FQGTGA. The CDR3 spans 15 residues. CDR3 bases: TGTGCCAGCAGCTTATTGGGAGGGGACAACACTGAAGCTTTCTTT. This encodes CASSLLGGDNTEAFF.

The chain couples TRBV5-1 to TRBJ2-2; maybe TRBD1 (6 bases). CDR1 is SGHRS and CDR2 is YFSETQ in the germline V gene. This CDR3 contains 13 residues. Trimming left V 4 bases short and J 3 bases short, with 7 bases between. This chain's CDR3 is CASSAGDTGELFF. The CDR3 region has the DNA TGCGCCAGCAGCGCAGGGGACACCGGGGAGCTGTTTTTT.

The V gene is TRBV13, the J gene TRBJ2-7; TRBD2 is a possible D gene (5 bases). This CDR3 region has 14 residues. Germline-derived CDR1 and CDR2 are PRHDT and FYEKMQ (reference sequence). Trimming took off 1 base at V and 2 bases at J, with 9 bases between the two ends. Here the CDR3 reads CASSLDTGTYEQYF. Here the CDR3 DNA reads TGTGCCAGCAGCTTAGATACGGGAACCTACGAGCAGTACTTC.

The chain uses TRBV6-2 or TRBV6-3 and TRBJ2-1, with 10 nucleotides matching TRBD1. The CDR3 extends over 16 amino acids. J was trimmed by 5 bases and V by 2 bases; bases with no gene match: 6. The germline gives CDR1 MNHEY, CDR2 SVGEGT. CDR3 nucleotides: TGTGCCAGCAGTTACCCCGCGGACAGGGGGAACAATGAGCAGTTCTTC. Protein product: CASSYPADRGNNEQFF.

This clone was detected a few times. The chain recombines TRBV3-1 (or the pseudogene TRBV3-2) with TRBJ1-3; a possible D gene is TRBD1 (6 bases). Per germline, CDR1 LGHDT and CDR2 YNNKEL (reference sequence). The CDR3 is 14 amino acids. Between the trimmed V and J ends, which lost 2 bases and 2 bases, there was a span of 7 bases. This chain's CDR3 is CASSQQGTGNTIYF. The CDR3 DNA reads as TGTGCCAGCAGCCAACAGGGGACTGGAAACACCATATATTTT.

The chain couples TRBV5-1 to TRBJ1-4; 7 nucleotides agree with TRBD1. V gave up 5 bases and J gave up 4 bases; unmatched junction bases: 5. Germline CDR1 is SGHRS and CDR2 is YFSETQ. This CDR3 has 14 amino acids. CDR3 bases: TGCGCCAGCAGAGAGGGGGCAGGTAATGAAAAACTGTTTTTT. Translated: CASREGAGNEKLFF.

This chain uses TRBV5-5 with TRBJ1-4; 7 nucleotides match TRBD1. Germline assignment: CDR1 SGHKS and CDR2 YYEKEE (reference sequence). CDR3 length: 16 residues. V was pared by 4 bases and J by 3 bases, with 9 bases of the junction left unmatched. CDR3 bases: TGTGCCAGCAGCATGAACCCCGGGACAGCTAATGAAAAACTGTTTTTT. Translation: CASSMNPGTANEKLFF.

The J gene is TRBJ2-6, the V gene TRBV4-2; TRBD2 matches at 13 bases. After removal of 0 bases from V and 0 bases from J, the junction contained 5 bases not matched to a gene. Looked up from germline, CDR1 is LGHNA and CDR2 is YNFKEQ. This CDR3 region has 20 residues. CDR3 bases: TGTGCCAGCAGCCAAGAAACCACTAGCGGGGGGGTCTCTGGGGCCAACGTCCTGACTTTC. Residues: CASSQETTSGGVSGANVLTF.

This CDR3 is CAWTSGGPGETQYF. In DNA, the CDR3 is TGTGCCTGGACTAGCGGGGGCCCAGGGGAGACCCAGTACTTC. V usage is TRBV30 and J usage is TRBJ2-5, with 10 bases aligning to TRBD2. Per germline, CDR1 GTSNPN and CDR2 SVGIG (reference sequence). The CDR3 runs 14 residues. J was trimmed by 5 bases and V by 4 bases; bases with no gene match: 7. The variable domain in full, completed from reference TRBV30 and TRBJ2-5, reads SQTIHQWPATLVQPVGSPLSLECTVEGTSNPNLYWYRQAAGRGLQLLFYSVGIGQISSEVPQNLSASRPQDRQFILSSKKLLLSDSGFYLCAWTSGGPGETQYFGPGTRLLVL.

A single count supports this clone. The chain links TRBV9 to TRBJ1-3, with TRBD1 matching over 11 bases. Germline-derived CDR1 and CDR2 are SGDLS and YYNGEE. This CDR3 comprises 17 residues. V shed 4 bases and J 4 bases; nucleotides not matched to a gene: 10. CDR3 residues: CASSLLGTGGGGNTIYF. The CDR3 nucleotides read TGTGCCAGCAGCCTACTCGGGACAGGGGGTGGAGGAAACACCATATATTTT.

This rearrangement joins TRBV6-1 to TRBJ1-6; D gene uncertain. Germline CDR1 MNHNS, CDR2 SASEGT. Trimming removed 1 base at V and 5 bases at J, with 3 bases between. The length of the CDR3 is 13 residues. Here the CDR3 DNA reads TGTGCCAGCAGTGAAGTTAATAATTCACCCCTCCACTTT. This sequence encodes CASSEVNNSPLHF.